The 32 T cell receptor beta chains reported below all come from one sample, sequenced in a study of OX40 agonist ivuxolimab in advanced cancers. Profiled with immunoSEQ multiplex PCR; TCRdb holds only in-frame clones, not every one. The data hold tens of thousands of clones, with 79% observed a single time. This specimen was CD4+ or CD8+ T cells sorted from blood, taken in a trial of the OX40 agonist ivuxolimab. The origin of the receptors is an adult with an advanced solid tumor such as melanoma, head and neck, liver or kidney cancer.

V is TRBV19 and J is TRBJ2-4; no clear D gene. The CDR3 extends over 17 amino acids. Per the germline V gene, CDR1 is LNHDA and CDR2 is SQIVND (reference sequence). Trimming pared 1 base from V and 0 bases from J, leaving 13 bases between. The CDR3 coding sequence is TGTGCCAGTAGTATAGGGCCCGATCTCTTAGCCAAAAACATTCAGTACTTC. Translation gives CASSIGPDLLAKNIQYF.

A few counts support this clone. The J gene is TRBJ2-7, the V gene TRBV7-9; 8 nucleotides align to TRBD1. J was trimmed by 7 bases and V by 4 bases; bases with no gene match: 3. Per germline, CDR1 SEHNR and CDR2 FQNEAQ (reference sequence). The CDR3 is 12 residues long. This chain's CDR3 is CASSSTGVEQYF. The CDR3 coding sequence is TGTGCCAGCAGCTCGACAGGGGTTGAGCAGTACTTC.

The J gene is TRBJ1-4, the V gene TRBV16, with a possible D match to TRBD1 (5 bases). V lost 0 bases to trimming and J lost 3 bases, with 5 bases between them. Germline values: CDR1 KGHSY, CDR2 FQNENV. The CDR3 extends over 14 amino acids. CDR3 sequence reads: CASSQSGANEKLFF. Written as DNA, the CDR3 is TGTGCCAGCAGCCAATCGGGGGCTAATGAAAAACTGTTTTTT.

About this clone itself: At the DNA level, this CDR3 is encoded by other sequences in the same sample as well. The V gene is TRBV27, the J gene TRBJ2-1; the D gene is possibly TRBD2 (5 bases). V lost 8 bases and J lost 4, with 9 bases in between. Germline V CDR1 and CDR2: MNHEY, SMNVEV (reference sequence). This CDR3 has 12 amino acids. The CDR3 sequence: CASRGGYNEQFF. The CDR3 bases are TGTGCCAGCCGCGGAGGATACAATGAGCAGTTCTTC.

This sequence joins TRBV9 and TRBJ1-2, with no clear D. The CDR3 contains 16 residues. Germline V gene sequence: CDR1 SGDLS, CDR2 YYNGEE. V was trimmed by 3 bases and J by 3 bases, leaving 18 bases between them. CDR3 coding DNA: TGTGCCAGCAGCGCAGATCTCCCGGGTTCCCACTATGGCTACACCTTC. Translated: CASSADLPGSHYGYTF. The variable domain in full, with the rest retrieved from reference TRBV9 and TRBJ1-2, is DSGVTQTPKHLITATGQRVTLRCSPRSGDLSVYWYQQSLDQGLQFLIQYYNGEERAKGNILERFSAQQFPDLHSELNLSSLELGDSALYFCASSADLPGSHYGYTFGSGTRLTVV.

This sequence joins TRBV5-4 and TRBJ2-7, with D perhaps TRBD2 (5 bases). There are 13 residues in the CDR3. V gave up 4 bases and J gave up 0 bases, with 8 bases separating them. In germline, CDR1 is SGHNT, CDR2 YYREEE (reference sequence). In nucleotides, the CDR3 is TGTGCCAGCAGCCCCCGGGGCTCCTACGAGCAGTACTTC. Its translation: CASSPRGSYEQYF.

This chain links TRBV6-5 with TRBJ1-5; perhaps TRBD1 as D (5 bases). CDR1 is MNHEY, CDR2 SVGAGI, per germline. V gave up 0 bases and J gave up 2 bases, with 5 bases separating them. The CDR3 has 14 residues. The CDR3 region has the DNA TGTGCCAGCAGTTACTCAGGGGGCAATCAGCCCCAGCATTTT. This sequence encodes CASSYSGGNQPQHF.

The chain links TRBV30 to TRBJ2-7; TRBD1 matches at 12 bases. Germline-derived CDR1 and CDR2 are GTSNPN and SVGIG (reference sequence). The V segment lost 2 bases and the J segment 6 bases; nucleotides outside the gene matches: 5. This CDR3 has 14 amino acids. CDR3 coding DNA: TGTGCCTGGAGTATGGGACAGGGGGCTGGCGAGCAGTACTTC. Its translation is CAWSMGQGAGEQYF. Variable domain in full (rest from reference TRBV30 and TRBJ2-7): SQTIHQWPATLVQPVGSPLSLECTVEGTSNPNLYWYRQAAGRGLQLLFYSVGIGQISSEVPQNLSASRPQDRQFILSSKKLLLSDSGFYLCAWSMGQGAGEQYFGPGTRLTVT.

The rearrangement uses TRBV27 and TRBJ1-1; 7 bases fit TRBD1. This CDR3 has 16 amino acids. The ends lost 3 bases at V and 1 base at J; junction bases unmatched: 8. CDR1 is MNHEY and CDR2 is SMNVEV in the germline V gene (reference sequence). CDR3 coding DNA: TGTGCCAGCAGTTTTTCAGGGGGGACTTGGAACACTGAAGCTTTCTTT. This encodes CASSFSGGTWNTEAFF.

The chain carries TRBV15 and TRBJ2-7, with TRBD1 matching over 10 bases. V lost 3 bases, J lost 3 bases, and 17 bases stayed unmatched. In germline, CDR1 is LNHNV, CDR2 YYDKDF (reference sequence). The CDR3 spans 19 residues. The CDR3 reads CATSSAGTGVLFGGYEQYF. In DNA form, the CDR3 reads TGTGCCACCAGCAGCGCCGGGACAGGGGTACTTTTCGGAGGCTACGAGCAGTACTTC.

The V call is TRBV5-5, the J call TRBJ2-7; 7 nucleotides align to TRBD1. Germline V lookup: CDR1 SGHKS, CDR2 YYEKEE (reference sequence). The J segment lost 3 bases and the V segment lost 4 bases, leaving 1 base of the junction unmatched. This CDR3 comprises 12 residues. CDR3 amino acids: CASSPGGYEQYF. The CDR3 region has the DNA TGTGCCAGCAGCCCAGGGGGCTACGAGCAGTACTTC.

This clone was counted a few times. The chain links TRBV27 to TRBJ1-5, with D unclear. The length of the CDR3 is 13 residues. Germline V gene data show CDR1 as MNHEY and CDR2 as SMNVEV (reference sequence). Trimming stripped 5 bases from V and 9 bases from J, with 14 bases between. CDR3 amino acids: CASSPSVSRPQHF. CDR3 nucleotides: TGTGCCAGCAGTCCATCCGTTTCGAGGCCCCAGCATTTT.

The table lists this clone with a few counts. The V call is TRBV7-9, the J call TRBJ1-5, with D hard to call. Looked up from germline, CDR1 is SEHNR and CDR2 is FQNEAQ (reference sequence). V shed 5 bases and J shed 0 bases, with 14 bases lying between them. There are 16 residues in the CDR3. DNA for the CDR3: TGTGCCAGCAGCCAAGATTGGCAGACTAGCAATCAGCCCCAGCATTTT. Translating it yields CASSQDWQTSNQPQHF.

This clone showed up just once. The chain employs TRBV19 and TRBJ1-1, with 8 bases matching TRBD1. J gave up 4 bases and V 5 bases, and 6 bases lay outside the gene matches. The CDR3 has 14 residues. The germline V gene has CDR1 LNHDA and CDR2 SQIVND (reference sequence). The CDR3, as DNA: TGTGCCAGTAGTCTACAGGGGGAAGTCACTGAAGCTTTCTTT. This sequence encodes CASSLQGEVTEAFF.

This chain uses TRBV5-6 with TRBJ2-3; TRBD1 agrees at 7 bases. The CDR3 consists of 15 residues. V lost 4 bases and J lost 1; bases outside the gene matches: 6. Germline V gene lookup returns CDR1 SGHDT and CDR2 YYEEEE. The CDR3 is CASSPIGTGTDTQYF. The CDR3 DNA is TGTGCCAGCAGCCCGATCGGGACAGGCACAGATACGCAGTATTTT. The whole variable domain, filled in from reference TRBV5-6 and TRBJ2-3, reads DAGVTQSPTHLIKTRGQQVTLRCSPKSGHDTVSWYQQALGQGPQFIFQYYEEEERQRGNFPDRFSGHQFPNYSSELNVNALLLGDSALYLCASSPIGTGTDTQYFGPGTRLTVL.

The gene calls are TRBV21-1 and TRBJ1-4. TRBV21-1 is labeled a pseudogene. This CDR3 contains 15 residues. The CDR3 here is CASSGIGTPGKKLFF. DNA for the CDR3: TGTGCCAGCAGCGGCATTGGGACTCCGGGAAAAAAACTGTTTTTT.

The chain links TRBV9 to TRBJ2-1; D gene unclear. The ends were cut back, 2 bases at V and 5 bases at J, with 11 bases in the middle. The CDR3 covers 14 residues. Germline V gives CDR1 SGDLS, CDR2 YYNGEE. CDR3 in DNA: TGTGCCAGCAGCGTCTTCCTTCTAAACAATGAGCAGTTCTTC. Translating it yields CASSVFLLNNEQFF.

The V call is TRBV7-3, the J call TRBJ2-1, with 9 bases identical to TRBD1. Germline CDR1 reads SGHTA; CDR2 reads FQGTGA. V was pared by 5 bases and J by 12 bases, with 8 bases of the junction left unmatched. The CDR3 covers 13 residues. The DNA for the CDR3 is TGTGCCAGCAGCCCAACAGGGGGCGTAGGGCAGTTCTTC. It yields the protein CASSPTGGVGQFF.

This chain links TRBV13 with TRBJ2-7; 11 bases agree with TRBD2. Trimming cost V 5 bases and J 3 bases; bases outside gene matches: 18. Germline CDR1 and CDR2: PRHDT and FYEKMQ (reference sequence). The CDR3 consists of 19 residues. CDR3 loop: CASSTRLLAGDKLNYEQYF. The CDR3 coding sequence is TGTGCCAGCAGCACGAGGCTACTAGCGGGAGACAAATTAAACTACGAGCAGTACTTC.

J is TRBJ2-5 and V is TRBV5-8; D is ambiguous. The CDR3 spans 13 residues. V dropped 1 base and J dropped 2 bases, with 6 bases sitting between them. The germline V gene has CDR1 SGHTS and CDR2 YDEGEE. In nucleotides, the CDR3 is TGTGCCAGCAGCTTGAATATACAAGAGACCCAGTACTTC. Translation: CASSLNIQETQYF.

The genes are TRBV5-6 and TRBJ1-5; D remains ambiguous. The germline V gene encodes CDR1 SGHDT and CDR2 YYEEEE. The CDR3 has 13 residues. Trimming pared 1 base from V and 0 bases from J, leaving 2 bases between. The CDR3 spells CASSLFSNQPQHF. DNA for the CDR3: TGTGCCAGCAGCTTGTTTAGCAATCAGCCCCAGCATTTT.

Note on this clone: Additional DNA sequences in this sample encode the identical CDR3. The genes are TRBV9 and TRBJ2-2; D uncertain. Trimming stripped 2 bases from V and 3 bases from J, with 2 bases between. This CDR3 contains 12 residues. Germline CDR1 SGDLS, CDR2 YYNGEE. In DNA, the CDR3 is TGTGCCAGCAGCGTCGACACCGGGGAGCTGTTTTTT. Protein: CASSVDTGELFF.

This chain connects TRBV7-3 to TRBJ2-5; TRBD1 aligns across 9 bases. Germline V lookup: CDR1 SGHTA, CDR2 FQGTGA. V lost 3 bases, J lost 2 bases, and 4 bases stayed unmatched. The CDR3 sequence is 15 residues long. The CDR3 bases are TGTGCCAGCAGCTTGTTTGGGACAGGGCAAGAGACCCAGTACTTC. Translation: CASSLFGTGQETQYF.

The CDR3 DNA reads TGTGCCAGCAGCCCCGTAGGTGGAGCGAACACTGAAGCTTTCTTT. Residues: CASSPVGGANTEAFF. The chain links TRBV5-6 to TRBJ1-1, with D hard to call. The CDR3 sequence is 15 residues long. V was trimmed by 4 bases and J by 1 base, leaving 14 bases between them. CDR1 and CDR2 (germline): SGHDT, YYEEEE.

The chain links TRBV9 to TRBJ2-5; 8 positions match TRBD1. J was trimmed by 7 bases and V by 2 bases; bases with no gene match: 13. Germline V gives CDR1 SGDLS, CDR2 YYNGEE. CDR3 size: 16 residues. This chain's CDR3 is CASSVGGQAWVGTQYF. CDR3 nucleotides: TGTGCCAGCAGCGTGGGGGGACAGGCGTGGGTCGGGACCCAGTACTTC.

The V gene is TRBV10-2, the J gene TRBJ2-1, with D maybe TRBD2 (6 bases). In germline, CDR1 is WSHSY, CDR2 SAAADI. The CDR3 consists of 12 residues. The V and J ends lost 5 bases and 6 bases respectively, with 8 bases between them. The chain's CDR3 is CASSYGSNEQFF. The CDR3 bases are TGCGCCAGCAGTTACGGGAGCAATGAGCAGTTCTTC.

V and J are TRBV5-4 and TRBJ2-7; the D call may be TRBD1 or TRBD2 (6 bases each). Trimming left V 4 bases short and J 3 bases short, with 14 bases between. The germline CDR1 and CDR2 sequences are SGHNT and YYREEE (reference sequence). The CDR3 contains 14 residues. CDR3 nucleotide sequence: TGTGCCAGCAGCCGAAGACAGGAGGGCTACGAGCAGTACTTC. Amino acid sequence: CASSRRQEGYEQYF.

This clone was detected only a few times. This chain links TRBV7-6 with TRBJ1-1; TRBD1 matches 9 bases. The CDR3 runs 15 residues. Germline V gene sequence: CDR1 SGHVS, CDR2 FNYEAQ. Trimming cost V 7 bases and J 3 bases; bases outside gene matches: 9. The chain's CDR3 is CASTPGQGVDTEAFF. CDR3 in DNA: TGTGCCAGCACGCCGGGACAGGGAGTTGACACTGAAGCTTTCTTT. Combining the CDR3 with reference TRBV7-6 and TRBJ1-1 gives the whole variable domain GAGVSQSPRYKVTKRGQDVALRCDPISGHVSLYWYRQALGQGPEFLTYFNYEAQQDKSGLPNDRFSAERPEGSISTLTIQRTEQRDSAMYRCASTPGQGVDTEAFFGQGTRLTVV.

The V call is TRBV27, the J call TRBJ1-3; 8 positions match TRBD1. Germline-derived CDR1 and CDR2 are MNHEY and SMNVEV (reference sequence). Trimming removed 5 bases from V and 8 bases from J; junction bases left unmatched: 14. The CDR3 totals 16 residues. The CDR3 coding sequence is TGTGCCAGCAGTGGCCTAGGACAGGGTATAGGTGACACCATATATTTT. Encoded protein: CASSGLGQGIGDTIYF.

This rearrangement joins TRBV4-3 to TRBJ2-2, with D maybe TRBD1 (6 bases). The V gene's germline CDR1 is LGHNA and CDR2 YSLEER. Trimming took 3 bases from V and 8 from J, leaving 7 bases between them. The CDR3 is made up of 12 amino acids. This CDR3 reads CASSHRGGELFF. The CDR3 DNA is TGCGCCAGCAGCCACAGGGGAGGGGAGCTGTTTTTT.

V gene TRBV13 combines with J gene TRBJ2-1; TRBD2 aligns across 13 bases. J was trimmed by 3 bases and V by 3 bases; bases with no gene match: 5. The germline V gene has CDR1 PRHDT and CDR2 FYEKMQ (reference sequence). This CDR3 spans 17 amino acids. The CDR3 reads CASSFTSGGASYNEQFF. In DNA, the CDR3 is TGTGCCAGCAGCTTTACTAGCGGGGGGGCCAGCTACAATGAGCAGTTCTTC.

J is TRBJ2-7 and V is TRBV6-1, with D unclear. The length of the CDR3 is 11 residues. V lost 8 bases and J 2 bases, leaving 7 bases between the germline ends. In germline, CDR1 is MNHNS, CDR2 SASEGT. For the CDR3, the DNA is TGTGCCAGCTTTTCAGCCTACGAGCAGTACTTC. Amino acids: CASFSAYEQYF.